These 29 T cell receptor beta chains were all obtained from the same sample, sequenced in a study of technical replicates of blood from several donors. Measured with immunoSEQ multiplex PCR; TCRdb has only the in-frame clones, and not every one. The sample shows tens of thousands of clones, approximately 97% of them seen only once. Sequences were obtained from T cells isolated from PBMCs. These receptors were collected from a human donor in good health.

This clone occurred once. CDR3 DNA sequence: TGCGCCAGCAGCCCGATCTTAGGCGGTAGCAATCAGCCCCAGCATTTT. Amino acid sequence: CASSPILGGSNQPQHF. The V gene is TRBV4-1, the J gene TRBJ1-5, with D hard to call. Trimming cost V 4 bases and J 0 bases, with 13 bases left between them. Germline V CDR1 and CDR2: MGHRA, YSYEKL. CDR3 length equals 16 residues.

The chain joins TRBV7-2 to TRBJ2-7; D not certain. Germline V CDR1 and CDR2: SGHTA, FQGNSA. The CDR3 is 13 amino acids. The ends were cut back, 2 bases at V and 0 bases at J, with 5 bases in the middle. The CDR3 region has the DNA TGTGCCAGCAGCTTACCTAGCTCCTACGAGCAGTACTTC. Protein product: CASSLPSSYEQYF.

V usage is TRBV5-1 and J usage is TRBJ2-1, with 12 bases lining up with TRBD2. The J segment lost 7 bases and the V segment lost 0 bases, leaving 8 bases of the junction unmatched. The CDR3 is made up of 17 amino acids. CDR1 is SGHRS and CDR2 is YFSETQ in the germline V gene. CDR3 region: CASSLAASGRAVNEQFF. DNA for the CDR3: TGCGCCAGCAGCTTGGCGGCTAGCGGGAGGGCCGTTAATGAGCAGTTCTTC.

CDR3 region: CSVVGLYTGELFF. Written as DNA, the CDR3 is TGCAGCGTTGTGGGACTGTACACCGGGGAGCTGTTTTTT. The rearrangement uses TRBV29-1 and TRBJ2-2, with D tentatively TRBD2 (6 bases). V was cut by 4 bases and J by 3 bases, with 9 bases left in between. This CDR3 spans 13 amino acids. CDR1 is SQVTM and CDR2 is ANQGSEA in the germline V gene.

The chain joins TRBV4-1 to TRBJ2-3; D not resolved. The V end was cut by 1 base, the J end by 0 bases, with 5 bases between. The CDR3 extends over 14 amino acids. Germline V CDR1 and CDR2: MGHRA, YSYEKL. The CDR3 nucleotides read TGCGCCAGCAGCCAAGGAGGAAGCACAGATACGCAGTATTTT. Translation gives CASSQGGSTDTQYF.

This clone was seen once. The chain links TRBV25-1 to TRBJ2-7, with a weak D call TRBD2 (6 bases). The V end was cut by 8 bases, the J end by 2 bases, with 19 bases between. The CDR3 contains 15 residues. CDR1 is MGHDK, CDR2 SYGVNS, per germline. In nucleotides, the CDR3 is TGTGCCAGCGCGGGGCCCTCTCTTGTGGCCTACGAGCAGTACTTC. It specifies CASAGPSLVAYEQYF.

The CDR3 spells CASSMNRGDGANVLTF. In DNA, the CDR3 is TGTGCCAGTAGTATGAATAGGGGTGACGGGGCCAACGTCCTGACTTTC. J is TRBJ2-6 and V is TRBV19; maybe TRBD1 (5 bases). The V end was cut by 3 bases, the J end by 4 bases, with 13 bases between. CDR1 is LNHDA and CDR2 is SQIVND in the germline V gene (reference sequence). This CDR3 comprises 16 residues.

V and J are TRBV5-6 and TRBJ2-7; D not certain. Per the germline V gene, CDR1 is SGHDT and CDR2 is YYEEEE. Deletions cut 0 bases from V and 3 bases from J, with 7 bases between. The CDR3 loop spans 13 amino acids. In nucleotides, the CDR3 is TGTGCCAGCAGCTTGGTAACAGTCTACGAGCAGTACTTC. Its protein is CASSLVTVYEQYF.

CDR3 sequence (DNA): TGTGCTAGCGGGGAACTGACAGCGGCGGGGCAGCCCCAGCATTTT. This codes for CASGELTAAGQPQHF. V gene TRBV28 combines with J gene TRBJ1-5, with a weak D call TRBD1 (5 bases). Germline CDR1 and CDR2: MDHEN and SYDVKM. This CDR3 has 15 residues.

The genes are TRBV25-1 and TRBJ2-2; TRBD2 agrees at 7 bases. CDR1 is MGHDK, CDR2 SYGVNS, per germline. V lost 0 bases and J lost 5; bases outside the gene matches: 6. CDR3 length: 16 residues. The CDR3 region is CASSEYTSGVTGELFF. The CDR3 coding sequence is TGTGCCAGCAGTGAATATACGAGCGGGGTAACCGGGGAGCTGTTTTTT.

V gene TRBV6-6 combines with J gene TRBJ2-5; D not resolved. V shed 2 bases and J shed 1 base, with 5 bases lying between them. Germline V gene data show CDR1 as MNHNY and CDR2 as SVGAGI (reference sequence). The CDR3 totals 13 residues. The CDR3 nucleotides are TGTGCCAGCAGTTACGGCAGCCAAGAGACCCAGTACTTC. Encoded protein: CASSYGSQETQYF.

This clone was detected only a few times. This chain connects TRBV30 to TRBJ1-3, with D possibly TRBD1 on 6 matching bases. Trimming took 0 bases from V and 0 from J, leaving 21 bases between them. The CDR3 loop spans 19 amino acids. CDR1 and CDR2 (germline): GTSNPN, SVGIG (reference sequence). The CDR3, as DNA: TGTGCCTGGAGTGTACTGGGGGAGGGGGAGAGCCGCTCTGGAAACACCATATATTTT. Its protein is CAWSVLGEGESRSGNTIYF.

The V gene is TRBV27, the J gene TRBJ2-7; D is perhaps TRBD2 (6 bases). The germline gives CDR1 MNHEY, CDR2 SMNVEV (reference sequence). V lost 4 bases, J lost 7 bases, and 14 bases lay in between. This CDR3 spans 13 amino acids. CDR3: CASSSNSGGEQYF. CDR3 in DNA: TGTGCCAGCAGTTCCAACAGCGGAGGGGAGCAGTACTTC.

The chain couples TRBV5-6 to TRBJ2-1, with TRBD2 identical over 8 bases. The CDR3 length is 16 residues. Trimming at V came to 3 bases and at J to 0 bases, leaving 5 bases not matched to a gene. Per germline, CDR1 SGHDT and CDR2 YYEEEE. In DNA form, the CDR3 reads TGTGCCAGCAGCTACACTAGCGGTAGCTCCTACAATGAGCAGTTCTTC. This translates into CASSYTSGSSYNEQFF.

CDR3 in amino acids: CASSLGSMRLAGNEQFF. In nucleotides, the CDR3 is TGTGCCAGCAGCTTAGGTAGTATGAGACTAGCAGGAAATGAGCAGTTCTTC. This rearrangement joins TRBV7-9 to TRBJ2-1, with 7 nucleotides matching TRBD2. V shed 1 base and J 7 bases; nucleotides not matched to a gene: 13. Germline CDR1 is SEHNR and CDR2 is FQNEAQ (reference sequence). This CDR3 has 17 amino acids.

The CDR3 protein is CASSPSGGYNEQFF. The CDR3 DNA reads as TGTGCCAGCAGCCCTAGCGGAGGCTACAATGAGCAGTTCTTC. The genes are TRBV7-2 and TRBJ2-1, with 7 bases matching TRBD2. J was trimmed by 3 bases and V by 5 bases; bases with no gene match: 4. The CDR3 runs 14 residues. CDR1 SGHTA and CDR2 FQGNSA come from the germline V gene.

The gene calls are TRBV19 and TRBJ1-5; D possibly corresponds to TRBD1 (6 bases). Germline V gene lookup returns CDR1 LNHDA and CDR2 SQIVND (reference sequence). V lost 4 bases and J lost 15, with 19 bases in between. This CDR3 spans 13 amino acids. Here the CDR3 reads CASSTLPARGGHF. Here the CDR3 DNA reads TGTGCCAGTAGTACCCTCCCGGCCCGAGGGGGGCATTTT.

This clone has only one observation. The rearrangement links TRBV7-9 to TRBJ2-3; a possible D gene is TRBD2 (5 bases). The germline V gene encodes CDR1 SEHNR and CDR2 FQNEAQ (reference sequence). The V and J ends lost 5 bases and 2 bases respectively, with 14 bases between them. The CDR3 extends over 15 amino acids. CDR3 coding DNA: TGTGCCAGCAGCGATACGGGGTCACACACAGATACGCAGTATTTT. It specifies CASSDTGSHTDTQYF.

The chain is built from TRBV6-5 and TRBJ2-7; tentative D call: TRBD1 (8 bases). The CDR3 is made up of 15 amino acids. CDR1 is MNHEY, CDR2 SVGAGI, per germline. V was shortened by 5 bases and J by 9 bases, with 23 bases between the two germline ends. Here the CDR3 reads CASSLLDREGVRQYF. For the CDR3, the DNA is TGTGCCAGCAGTCTACTGGACAGGGAGGGGGTTCGGCAGTACTTC.

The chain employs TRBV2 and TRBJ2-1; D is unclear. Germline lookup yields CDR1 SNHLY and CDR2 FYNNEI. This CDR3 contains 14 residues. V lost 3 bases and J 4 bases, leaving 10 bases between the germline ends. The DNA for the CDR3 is TGTGCCAGCAGTGACAAGCGAGCTTACAATGAGCAGTTCTTC. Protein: CASSDKRAYNEQFF.

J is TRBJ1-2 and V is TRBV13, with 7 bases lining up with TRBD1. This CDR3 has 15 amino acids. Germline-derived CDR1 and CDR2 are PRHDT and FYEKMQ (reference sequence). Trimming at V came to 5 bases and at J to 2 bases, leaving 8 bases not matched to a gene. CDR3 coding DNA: TGTGCCAGCAGCAAACAGACAGGGCAGAACTATGGCTACACCTTC. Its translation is CASSKQTGQNYGYTF.

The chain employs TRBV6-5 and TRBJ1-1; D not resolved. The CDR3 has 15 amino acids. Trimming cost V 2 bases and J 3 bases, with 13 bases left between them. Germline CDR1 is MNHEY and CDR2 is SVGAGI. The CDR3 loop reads CASSYVTSGYTEAFF. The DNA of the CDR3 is TGTGCCAGCAGTTACGTGACAAGTGGATACACTGAAGCTTTCTTT.

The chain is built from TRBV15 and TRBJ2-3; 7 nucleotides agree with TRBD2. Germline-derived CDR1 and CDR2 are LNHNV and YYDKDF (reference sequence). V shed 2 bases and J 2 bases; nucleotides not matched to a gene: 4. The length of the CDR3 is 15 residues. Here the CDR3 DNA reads TGTGCCACCAGCAGACGGACTAGGTACACAGATACGCAGTATTTT. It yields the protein CATSRRTRYTDTQYF.

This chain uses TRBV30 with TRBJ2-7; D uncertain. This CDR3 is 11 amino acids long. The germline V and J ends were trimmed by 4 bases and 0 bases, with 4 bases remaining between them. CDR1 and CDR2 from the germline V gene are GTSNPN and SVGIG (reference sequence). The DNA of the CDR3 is TGTGCCTGGATTAGCTCCTACGAGCAGTACTTC. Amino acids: CAWISSYEQYF.

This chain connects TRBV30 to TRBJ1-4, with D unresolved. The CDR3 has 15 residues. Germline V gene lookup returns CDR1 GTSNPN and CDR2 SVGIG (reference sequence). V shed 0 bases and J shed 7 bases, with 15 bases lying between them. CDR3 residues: CAWSVPGLTGEKLFF. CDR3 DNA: TGTGCCTGGAGTGTACCCGGACTAACGGGTGAAAAACTGTTTTTT.

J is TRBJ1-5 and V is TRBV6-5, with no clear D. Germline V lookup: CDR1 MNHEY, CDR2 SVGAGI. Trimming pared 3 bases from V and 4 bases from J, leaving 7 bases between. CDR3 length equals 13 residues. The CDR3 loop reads CASSYSQNQPQHF. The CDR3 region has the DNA TGTGCCAGCAGTTATTCCCAGAATCAGCCCCAGCATTTT.

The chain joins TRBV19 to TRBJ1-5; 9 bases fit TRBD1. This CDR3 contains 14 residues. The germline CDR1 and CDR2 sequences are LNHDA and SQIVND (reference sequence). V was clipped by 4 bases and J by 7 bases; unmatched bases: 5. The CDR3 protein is CASSTTGGGQPQHF. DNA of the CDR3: TGTGCCAGTAGTACCACAGGGGGCGGACAGCCCCAGCATTTT.

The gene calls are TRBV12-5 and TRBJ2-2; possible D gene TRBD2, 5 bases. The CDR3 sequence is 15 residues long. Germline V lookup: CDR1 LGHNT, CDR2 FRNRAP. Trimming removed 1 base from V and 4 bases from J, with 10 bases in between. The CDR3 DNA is TGTGCTAGTGGTTTGGGACTATCGGGCACCGGGGAGCTGTTTTTT. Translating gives CASGLGLSGTGELFF.

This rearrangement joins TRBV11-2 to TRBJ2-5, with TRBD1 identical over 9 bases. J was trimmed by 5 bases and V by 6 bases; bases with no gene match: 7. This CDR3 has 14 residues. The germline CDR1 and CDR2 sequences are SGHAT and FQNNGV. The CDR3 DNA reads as TGTGCCAGCAGGGAGACAGGGGGGGTGGAGACCCAGTACTTC. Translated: CASRETGGVETQYF.